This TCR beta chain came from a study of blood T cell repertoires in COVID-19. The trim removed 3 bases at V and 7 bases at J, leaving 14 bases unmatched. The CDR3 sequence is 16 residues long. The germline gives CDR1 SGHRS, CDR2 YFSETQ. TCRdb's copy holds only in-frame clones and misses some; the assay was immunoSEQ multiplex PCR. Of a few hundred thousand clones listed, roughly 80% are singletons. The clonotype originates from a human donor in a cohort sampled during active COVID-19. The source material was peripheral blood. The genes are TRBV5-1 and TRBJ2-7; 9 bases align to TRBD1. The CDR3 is CASSSAPGTGSWEQYF. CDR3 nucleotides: TGCGCCAGCAGCTCCGCCCCCGGGACAGGGTCTTGGGAGCAGTACTTC.